This T cell receptor (beta chain) was retrieved from a study of graft-versus-host responses after intestinal transplantation. Overall study results and limits: GvH clones surfaced in recipient marrow, some emerging earlier in ileum or blood.

Grafts had their tissue processed, releasing intraepithelial and lamina propria lymphocytes. Only one count was recorded for this clone. The antigen is unknown. Some clones are missing from TCRdb's copy, which holds only in-frame ones; the method was immunoSEQ multiplex PCR. Here the sample spans about 9,600 clones, less than 90% being singletons. The clonotype was recovered from a human patient who received an intestinal transplant, so some T cells may come from the graft donor. Sample: ileum tissue, taken around 760 days after intestinal transplantation.

CDR3 coding DNA: TGTGCCAGCACCCCCATTGGGGGGAACTCCTACGAGCAGTACTTC. Protein product: CASTPIGGNSYEQYF. The chain is built from TRBV7-3 and TRBJ2-7; perhaps TRBD2 as D (6 bases). The CDR3 runs to 15 residues. The germline gives CDR1 SGHTA, CDR2 FQGTGA. Trimming took off 7 bases at V and 0 bases at J, with 16 bases between the two ends.